The rows below give T cell receptor beta chains drawn from one sample of a study of shared clonotypes between healthy human individuals. Measured with immunoSEQ multiplex PCR; TCRdb has only the in-frame clones, and not every one. Here the sample spans some 1.5 million clones, around 97% being singletons. Material for sequencing was naive CD4+ T cells sorted from blood. These receptors were taken from a man aged 25-40 years in good health. Both conserved end residues are trimmed from each CDR3. Fields, in order: CDR3 length, J gene, V gene, CDR3 protein.

14,TRBJ2-3,TRBV6-5,ASSYRRPLSTDTQY
14,TRBJ2-5,TRBV28,ASSFQGGTQVETQY
10,TRBJ1-2,TRBV5-1,ASSLAGEGYT
13,TRBJ2-3,TRBV10-2,ASSAQRPFIDTQY
13,TRBJ2-7,TRBV27,ASSSTLGQGVEQY
13,TRBJ2-1,TRBV5-4,ASSATSGAYNEQF
14,TRBJ1-3,TRBV6-5,ASSYKPRGEGNTIY
13,TRBJ2-3,TRBV14,ASSQGRTSTDTQY
13,TRBJ1-2,TRBV18,ASSLHTGGGYGYT
9,TRBJ2-7,TRBV6-5,ASSYIHEQY
14,TRBJ2-3,TRBV5-6,ASNLKRITSTDTQY
11,TRBJ1-5,TRBV2,ASSGGREQPQH
11,TRBJ1-1,TRBV28,ASISGGNTEAF
16,TRBJ2-2,TRBV2,ASSEILGFGSPGGELF
13,TRBJ2-7,TRBV7-9,ASSFLAGGRGEQY
11,TRBJ2-7,TRBV2,ASLSGDSLEQY
14,TRBJ2-6,TRBV14,ASSQSGAVGANVLT
14,TRBJ2-2,TRBV10-3,AISDQAGVNTGELF
11,TRBJ2-1,TRBV7-3,ASSLMWGNEQF
14,TRBJ2-5,TRBV5-1,ASSSLDRVWEETQY